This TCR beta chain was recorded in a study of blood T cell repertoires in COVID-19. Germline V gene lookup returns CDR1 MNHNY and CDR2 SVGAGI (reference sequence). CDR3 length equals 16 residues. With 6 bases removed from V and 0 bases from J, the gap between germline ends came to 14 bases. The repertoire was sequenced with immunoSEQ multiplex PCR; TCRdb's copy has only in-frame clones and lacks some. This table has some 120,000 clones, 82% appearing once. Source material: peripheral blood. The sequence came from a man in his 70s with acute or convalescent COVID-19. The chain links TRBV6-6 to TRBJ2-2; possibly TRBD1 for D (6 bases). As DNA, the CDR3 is TGTGCCAGCAGAAACGGGCAGGGGACGAACACCGGGGAGCTGTTTTTT. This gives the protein CASRNGQGTNTGELFF.